This T cell receptor (beta chain) was documented in a study of shared clonotypes between healthy human individuals. Study outcomes and limitations: The sole specimen, blood, was sampled, and tissue repertoires likely differ. The study found about 5% of naive CD4 clonotypes shared across a few donors.

As concerns this clone: Its antigen is undetermined.

V was pared by 5 bases and J by 0 bases, with 14 bases between. The length of the CDR3 is 16 residues. CDR1 is MDHEN, CDR2 SYDVKM, per germline. Clones were read by immunoSEQ multiplex PCR, and TCRdb kept only the in-frame ones, dropping some. This sample has around 1.5 million clones, with 98% found just once. Sequencing input: naive CD4+ T cells sorted from blood. Sample subset: CD45RA+ positively selected. The TCR comes from a man aged 30 to 45 in good health. This rearrangement joins TRBV28 to TRBJ2-1; either TRBD1 or TRBD2 may fit D (5 bases each). CDR3 amino acids: CASSHLGAGSYNEQFF. CDR3 coding DNA: TGTGCCAGCAGTCACCTCGGGGCGGGCTCCTACAATGAGCAGTTCTTC.